These T cell receptor beta chains were read from a single sample in a study of T cell responses to AZD1222 COVID-19 vaccine. Clones were sequenced by immunoSEQ multiplex PCR, and TCRdb holds only the in-frame ones, with some missing. Among about 150,000 clones listed, around 83% were seen once. This specimen consisted of peripheral blood, obtained on day 0 of MenACWY control vaccination. The receptors stem from an adult in good health. The CDR3 runs from the conserved cysteine through the conserved F or W. The D gene is left open where the match is weak. For some rows the clone size is stated as once, few or many, or as a class when expanded; others skip it.

clone size: NA
J gene: TRBJ1-3
V gene: TRBV3-1/TRBV3-2
D gene: NA
CDR3 length: 16
CDR3 DNA: TGTGCCAGCAGCCAAGAGCTCAGGGGTAATGGAAACACCATATATTTT
CDR3 protein: CASSQELRGNGNTIYF

clone size: NA
J gene: TRBJ2-1
V gene: TRBV14
D gene: TRBD1
CDR3 length: 15
CDR3 DNA: TGTGCCAGCAGCCCAGCGGGACAGGGGTACAATGAGCAGTTCTTC
CDR3 protein: CASSPAGQGYNEQFF

clone size: NA
J gene: TRBJ1-1
V gene: TRBV30
D gene: NA
CDR3 length: 13
CDR3 DNA: TGTGCCTGGGATCGGACCGAGAACACTGAAGCTTTCTTT
CDR3 protein: CAWDRTENTEAFF

clone size: NA
J gene: TRBJ2-2
V gene: TRBV2
D gene: NA
CDR3 length: 15
CDR3 DNA: TGTGCCAGCAGCCGATCGGGACTTAACACCGGGGAGCTGTTTTTT
CDR3 protein: CASSRSGLNTGELFF

clone size: NA
J gene: TRBJ1-2
V gene: TRBV30
D gene: TRBD1
CDR3 length: 15
CDR3 DNA: TGTGCCTGGACCCAGGGGACAGGACTAGCCTATGGCTACACCTTC
CDR3 protein: CAWTQGTGLAYGYTF

clone size: once
J gene: TRBJ1-5
V gene: TRBV7-9
D gene: NA
CDR3 length: 14
CDR3 DNA: TGTGCCAGCAGCTTAGCGCTAAACCTGGCGCCCCAGCATTTT
CDR3 protein: CASSLALNLAPQHF

clone size: NA
J gene: TRBJ2-7
V gene: TRBV15
D gene: NA
CDR3 length: 15
CDR3 DNA: TGTGCCACCAGCAGAGAGAGAGGCGCCCATTTTGAGCAGTACTTC
CDR3 protein: CATSRERGAHFEQYF

clone size: NA
J gene: TRBJ2-4
V gene: TRBV19
D gene: TRBD1
CDR3 length: 16
CDR3 DNA: TGTGCCAGTAGTACACCCCTATTGGGACAGGGAGGCATTCAGTACTTC
CDR3 protein: CASSTPLLGQGGIQYF

clone size: NA
J gene: TRBJ1-1
V gene: TRBV3-1/TRBV3-2
D gene: TRBD1
CDR3 length: 14
CDR3 DNA: TGTGCCAGCAGCACGGGACAGGCGGACACTGAAGCTTTCTTT
CDR3 protein: CASSTGQADTEAFF

clone size: NA
J gene: TRBJ2-3
V gene: TRBV5-4
D gene: TRBD2
CDR3 length: 17
CDR3 DNA: TGTGCCAGCAGCTTGGGGGCTAGCGGGGGGTACACAGATACGCAGTATTTT
CDR3 protein: CASSLGASGGYTDTQYF

clone size: few
J gene: TRBJ1-1
V gene: TRBV27
D gene: TRBD1
CDR3 length: 15
CDR3 DNA: TGTGCCAGCCAGTTCCGACAGGGGGCTTTTAATGAAGCTTTCTTT
CDR3 protein: CASQFRQGAFNEAFF

clone size: NA
J gene: TRBJ2-6
V gene: TRBV27
D gene: NA
CDR3 length: 16
CDR3 DNA: TGTGCCAGCAGTTTAAGAGGGTCCGATGGGGCCAACGTCCTGACTTTC
CDR3 protein: CASSLRGSDGANVLTF

clone size: once
J gene: TRBJ2-3
V gene: TRBV5-5
D gene: TRBD1
CDR3 length: 14
CDR3 DNA: TGTGCCAGCAGCCCGGACAGGCCGACAGATACGCAGTATTTT
CDR3 protein: CASSPDRPTDTQYF

clone size: NA
J gene: TRBJ1-2
V gene: TRBV6-5
D gene: NA
CDR3 length: 13
CDR3 DNA: TGTGCCAGCAGTTACTCAGCAGGGAATGGCTACACCTTC
CDR3 protein: CASSYSAGNGYTF

clone size: NA
J gene: TRBJ1-2
V gene: TRBV7-9
D gene: NA
CDR3 length: 14
CDR3 DNA: TGTGCCAGCAGCTCTTGGACCGACAGCTATGGCTACACCTTC
CDR3 protein: CASSSWTDSYGYTF

clone size: NA
J gene: TRBJ2-7
V gene: TRBV5-1
D gene: TRBD2
CDR3 length: 14
CDR3 DNA: TGCGCCAGCAGCTCGGGGACTAGCGGGTACGAGCAGTACTTC
CDR3 protein: CASSSGTSGYEQYF

clone size: NA
J gene: TRBJ2-7
V gene: TRBV10-2
D gene: NA
CDR3 length: 16
CDR3 DNA: TGCGCCAGCAGTGAGTCGAACGGGGCATCGGCCTACGAGCAGTACTTC
CDR3 protein: CASSESNGASAYEQYF

clone size: NA
J gene: TRBJ2-1
V gene: TRBV2
D gene: TRBD1
CDR3 length: 15
CDR3 DNA: TGTGCCAGCAGTGAACTCCGGCAGGGGGCAGGTGAGCAGTTCTTC
CDR3 protein: CASSELRQGAGEQFF

clone size: NA
J gene: TRBJ1-4
V gene: TRBV7-9
D gene: NA
CDR3 length: 13
CDR3 DNA: TGTGCCAGCAGAACGGGACTGAGTGAAAAACTGTTTTTT
CDR3 protein: CASRTGLSEKLFF

clone size: few
J gene: TRBJ2-5
V gene: TRBV3-1/TRBV3-2
D gene: NA
CDR3 length: 16
CDR3 DNA: TGTGCCAGCAGCCAAGCGCGCCTAGCAAATATGGAGACCCAGTACTTC
CDR3 protein: CASSQARLANMETQYF

clone size: NA
J gene: TRBJ1-1
V gene: TRBV6-5
D gene: NA
CDR3 length: 15
CDR3 DNA: TGTGCCAGCAGTTACGCTCTGGGGATGAACACTGAAGCTTTCTTT
CDR3 protein: CASSYALGMNTEAFF

clone size: NA
J gene: TRBJ1-5
V gene: TRBV2
D gene: TRBD1
CDR3 length: 17
CDR3 DNA: TGTGCCAGCAGCACCCGGGACAGGCGGGGTAACAATCAGCCCCAGCATTTT
CDR3 protein: CASSTRDRRGNNQPQHF

clone size: NA
J gene: TRBJ2-2
V gene: TRBV10-1
D gene: NA
CDR3 length: 15
CDR3 DNA: TGCGCCAGCAGTGAGAACCCAGGGAACACCGGGGAGCTGTTTTTT
CDR3 protein: CASSENPGNTGELFF

clone size: NA
J gene: TRBJ1-1
V gene: TRBV11-2
D gene: NA
CDR3 length: 13
CDR3 DNA: TGTGCCAGCAGCCCCGGGACGAACACTGAAGCTTTCTTT
CDR3 protein: CASSPGTNTEAFF

clone size: NA
J gene: TRBJ1-5
V gene: TRBV29-1
D gene: NA
CDR3 length: 12
CDR3 DNA: TGCAGCGTTGGGGGTGACAATCAGCCCCAGCATTTT
CDR3 protein: CSVGGDNQPQHF

clone size: few
J gene: TRBJ2-2
V gene: TRBV11-2
D gene: NA
CDR3 length: 15
CDR3 DNA: TGTGCCAGCAGCCAGAGCCTGAATGTGGCCGGGGAGCTGTTTTTT
CDR3 protein: CASSQSLNVAGELFF

clone size: NA
J gene: TRBJ2-6
V gene: TRBV2
D gene: NA
CDR3 length: 13
CDR3 DNA: TGTGCCAGCACCACCCGGGGGGCCAACGTCCTGACTTTC
CDR3 protein: CASTTRGANVLTF

clone size: NA
J gene: TRBJ1-5
V gene: TRBV28
D gene: TRBD1
CDR3 length: 18
CDR3 DNA: TGTGCCAGCAGTTCGGGACAGGGGGCGCATAAACGGAATCAGCCCCAGCATTTT
CDR3 protein: CASSSGQGAHKRNQPQHF

clone size: NA
J gene: TRBJ2-2
V gene: TRBV5-1
D gene: NA
CDR3 length: 16
CDR3 DNA: TGCGCCAGCAGCTCCACCTCAGGGGGGTTTTCCGGGGAGCTGTTTTTT
CDR3 protein: CASSSTSGGFSGELFF